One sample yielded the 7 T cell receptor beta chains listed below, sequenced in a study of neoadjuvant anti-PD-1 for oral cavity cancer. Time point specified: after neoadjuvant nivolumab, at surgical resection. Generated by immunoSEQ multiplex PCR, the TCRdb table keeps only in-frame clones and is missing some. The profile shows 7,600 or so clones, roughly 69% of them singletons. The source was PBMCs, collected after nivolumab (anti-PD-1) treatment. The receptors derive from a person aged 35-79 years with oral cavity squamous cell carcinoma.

The CDR3 DNA reads TGTGCCAGCAGCGTGACAGGGATCACTGAAGCTTTCTTT. Its protein is CASSVTGITEAFF. This chain joins TRBV9 and TRBJ1-1; 7 nucleotides agree with TRBD1. J was trimmed by 4 bases and V by 2 bases; bases with no gene match: 2. This CDR3 has 13 amino acids. The germline V gene encodes CDR1 SGDLS and CDR2 YYNGEE.

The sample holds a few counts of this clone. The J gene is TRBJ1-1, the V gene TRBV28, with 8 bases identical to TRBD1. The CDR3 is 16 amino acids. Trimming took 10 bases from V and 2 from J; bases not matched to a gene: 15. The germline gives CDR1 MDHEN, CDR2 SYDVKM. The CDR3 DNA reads TGTGCCACCATTGACCCGATTGGACAGGGTAACACTGAAGCTTTCTTT. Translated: CATIDPIGQGNTEAFF.

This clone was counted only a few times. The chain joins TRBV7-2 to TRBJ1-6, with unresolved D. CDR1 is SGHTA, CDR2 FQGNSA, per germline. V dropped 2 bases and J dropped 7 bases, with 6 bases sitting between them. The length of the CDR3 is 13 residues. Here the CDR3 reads CASSLRGNSPLHF. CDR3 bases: TGTGCCAGCAGCTTACGTGGCAATTCACCCCTCCACTTT.

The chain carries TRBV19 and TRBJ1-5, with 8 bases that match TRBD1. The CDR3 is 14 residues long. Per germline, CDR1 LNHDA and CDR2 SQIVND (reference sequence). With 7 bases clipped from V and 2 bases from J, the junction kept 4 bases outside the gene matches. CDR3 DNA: TGTGCCAGTACCACGGGACAGGGCAATCAGCCCCAGCATTTT. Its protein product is CASTTGQGNQPQHF. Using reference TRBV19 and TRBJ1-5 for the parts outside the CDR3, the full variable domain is DGGITQSPKYLFRKEGQNVTLSCEQNLNHDAMYWYRQDPGQGLRLIYYSQIVNDFQKGDIAEGYSVSREKKESFPLTVTSAQKNPTAFYLCASTTGQGNQPQHFGDGTRLSIL.

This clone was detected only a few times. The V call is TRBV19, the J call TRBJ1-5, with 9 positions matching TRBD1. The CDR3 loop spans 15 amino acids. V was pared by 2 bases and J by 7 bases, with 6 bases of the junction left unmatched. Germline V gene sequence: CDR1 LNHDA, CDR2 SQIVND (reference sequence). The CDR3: CASSIPGTGWQPQHF. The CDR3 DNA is TGTGCCAGTAGTATACCCGGGACAGGGTGGCAGCCCCAGCATTTT.

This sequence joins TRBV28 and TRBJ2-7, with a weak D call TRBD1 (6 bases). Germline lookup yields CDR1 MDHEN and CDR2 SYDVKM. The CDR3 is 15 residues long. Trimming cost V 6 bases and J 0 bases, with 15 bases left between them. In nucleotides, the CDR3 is TGTGCCAGCAGCGAGGCTGGGACACTCTCCTACGAGCAGTACTTC. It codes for CASSEAGTLSYEQYF.

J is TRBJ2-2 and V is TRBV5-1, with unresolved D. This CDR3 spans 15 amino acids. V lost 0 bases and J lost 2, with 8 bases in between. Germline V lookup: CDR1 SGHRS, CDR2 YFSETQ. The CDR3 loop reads CASSLERVNTGELFF. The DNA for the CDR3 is TGCGCCAGCAGCTTGGAAAGGGTAAACACCGGGGAGCTGTTTTTT.